This T cell receptor (beta chain) was sequenced for a study of cytomegalovirus exposure and HLA in healthy donors. On the study more broadly: The 120 validation repertoires, a later analysis reported, used the same platform as the approximately 630 first-cohort repertoires.

The CDR3 totals 12 residues. From germline, CDR1 is MRHNA and CDR2 SNTAGT. Remarks on this clone: What it binds is unknown.

Regarding the study as a whole: In the 95 to 150 validation repertoires, a later analysis found that first-cohort TCR clusters tended to co-occur.

TCRdb keeps only in-frame clones here, not all; method: immunoSEQ multiplex PCR. The repertoire consists of 140,000 to 150,000 clones, with approximately 94% occurring once and the leading ten covering less than 2%. V usage is TRBV6-4 and J usage is TRBJ2-3; D might be TRBD2 (6 bases). The specimen was PBMCs. The receptor was isolated from a young man in good health and CMV-seropositive. In nucleotides, the CDR3 is TGTGCTTATCAGGCGGGGACAGATACGCAGTATTTT. As protein: CAYQAGTDTQYF.